This paragraph covers one T cell receptor (beta chain) sequence. As yet, its antigen is unknown. This record comes from a study of T-cell reconstitution after alpha-beta-depleted transplantation in children. Regarding the study as a whole: After one year, T-cell counts and TCRbeta diversity mostly came from new T cells. Several hundred expanded graft clones reportedly gave rise to the alpha-beta T cells present about two months after transplant. At day 60, the high TCRbeta diversity found in some patients originated from recipient T cells and thymic progenitors that had survived.

Preparation of the TCRbeta library involved a method that used unique molecular identifiers. TCRdb re-called the PCR reads with MiXCR, one entry per CDR3 protein. There are 800,000 to 1,000,000 distinct CDR3 sequences in the sample; about 26% occur only once, and roughly 28% lies in the top ten. The CDR3 has 15 residues. V lost 0 bases and J 0 bases, leaving 3 bases between the germline ends. Germline V lookup: CDR1 MNHEY, CDR2 SVGAGI. This specimen was PBMCs, mostly from graft donor cells, taken 360 days after TCRalphabeta/CD19-depleted stem cell transplant. The chain links TRBV6-5 to TRBJ2-6; the D is unclear. The sequence was obtained from a boy younger than two who had a stem cell transplant for SCID, so the T cells may come from the graft donor. The DNA for the CDR3 is TGTGCCAGCAGTTACTCCAACTCTGGGGCCAACGTCCTGACTTTC. It translates to CASSYSNSGANVLTF.